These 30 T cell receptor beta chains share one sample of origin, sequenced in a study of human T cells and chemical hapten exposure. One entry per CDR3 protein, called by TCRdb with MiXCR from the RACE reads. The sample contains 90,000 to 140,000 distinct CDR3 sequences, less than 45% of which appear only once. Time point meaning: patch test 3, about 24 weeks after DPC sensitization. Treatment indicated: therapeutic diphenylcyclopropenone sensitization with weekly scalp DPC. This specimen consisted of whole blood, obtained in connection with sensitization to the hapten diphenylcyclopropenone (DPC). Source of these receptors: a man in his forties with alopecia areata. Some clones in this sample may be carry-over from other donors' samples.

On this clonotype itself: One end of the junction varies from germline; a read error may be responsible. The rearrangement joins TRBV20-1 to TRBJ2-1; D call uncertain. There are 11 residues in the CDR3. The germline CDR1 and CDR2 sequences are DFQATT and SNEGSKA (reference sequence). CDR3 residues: CSAGDYNEQFF. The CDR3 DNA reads TGCAGTGCTGGAGACTACAATGAGCAGTTCTTC.

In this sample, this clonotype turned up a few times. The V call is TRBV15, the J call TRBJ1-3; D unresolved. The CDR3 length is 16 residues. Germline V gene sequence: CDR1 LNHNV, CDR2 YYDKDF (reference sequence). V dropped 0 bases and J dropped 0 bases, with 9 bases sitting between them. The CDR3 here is CATSRDFGVSGNTIYF. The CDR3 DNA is TGTGCCACCAGCAGAGATTTCGGAGTCTCTGGAAACACCATATATTTT.

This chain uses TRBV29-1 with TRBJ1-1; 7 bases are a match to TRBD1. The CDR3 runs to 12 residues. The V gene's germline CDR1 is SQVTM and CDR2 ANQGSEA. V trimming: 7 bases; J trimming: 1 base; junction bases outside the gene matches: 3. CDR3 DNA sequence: TGCAGCGGCGGGACAGCGAACACTGAAGCTTTCTTT. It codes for CSGGTANTEAFF.

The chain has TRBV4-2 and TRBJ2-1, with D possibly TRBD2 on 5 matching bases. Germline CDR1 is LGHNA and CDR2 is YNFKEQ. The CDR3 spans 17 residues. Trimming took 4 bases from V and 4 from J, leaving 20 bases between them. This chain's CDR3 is CASSRSSRGSGYNEQFF. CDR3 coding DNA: TGTGCCAGCAGCCGATCTTCTCGGGGATCGGGATACAATGAGCAGTTCTTC.

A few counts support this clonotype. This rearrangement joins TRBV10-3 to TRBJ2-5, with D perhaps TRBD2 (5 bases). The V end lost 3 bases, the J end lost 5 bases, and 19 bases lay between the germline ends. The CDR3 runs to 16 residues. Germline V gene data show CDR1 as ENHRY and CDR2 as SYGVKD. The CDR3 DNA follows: TGTGCCATCAGTGATACAACCTCCGGGGATGGGGAGACCCAGTACTTC. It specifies CAISDTTSGDGETQYF.

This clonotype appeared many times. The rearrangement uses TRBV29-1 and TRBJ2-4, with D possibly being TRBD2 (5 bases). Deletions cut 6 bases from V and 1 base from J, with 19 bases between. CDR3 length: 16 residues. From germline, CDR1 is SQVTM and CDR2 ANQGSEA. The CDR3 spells CSVIPTRIEAKNIQYF. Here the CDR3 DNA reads TGCAGCGTCATCCCAACTAGAATTGAGGCCAAAAACATTCAGTACTTC.

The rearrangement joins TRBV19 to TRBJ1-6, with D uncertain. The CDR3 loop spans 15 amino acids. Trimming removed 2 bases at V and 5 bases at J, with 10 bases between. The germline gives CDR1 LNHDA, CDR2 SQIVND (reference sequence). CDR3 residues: CASSIRAEDNSPLHF. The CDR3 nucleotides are TGTGCCAGTAGTATAAGGGCAGAGGATAATTCACCCCTCCACTTT. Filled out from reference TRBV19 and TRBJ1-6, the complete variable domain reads DGGITQSPKYLFRKEGQNVTLSCEQNLNHDAMYWYRQDPGQGLRLIYYSQIVNDFQKGDIAEGYSVSREKKESFPLTVTSAQKNPTAFYLCASSIRAEDNSPLHFGNGTRLTVT.

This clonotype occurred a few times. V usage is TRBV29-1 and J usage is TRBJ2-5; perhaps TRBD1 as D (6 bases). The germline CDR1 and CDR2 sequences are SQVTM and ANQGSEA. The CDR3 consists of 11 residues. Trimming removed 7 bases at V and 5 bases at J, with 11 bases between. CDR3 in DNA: TGCAGCGGGGGGCTAGGCGAGACCCAGTACTTC. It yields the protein CSGGLGETQYF.

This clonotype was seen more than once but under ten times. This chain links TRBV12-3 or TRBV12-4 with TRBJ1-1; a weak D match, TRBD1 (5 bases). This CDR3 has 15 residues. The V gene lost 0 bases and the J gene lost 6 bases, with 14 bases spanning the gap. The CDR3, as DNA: TGTGCCAGCAGTTTAGCTCGGAGATGGGACGCTGAAGCTTTCTTT. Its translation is CASSLARRWDAEAFF.

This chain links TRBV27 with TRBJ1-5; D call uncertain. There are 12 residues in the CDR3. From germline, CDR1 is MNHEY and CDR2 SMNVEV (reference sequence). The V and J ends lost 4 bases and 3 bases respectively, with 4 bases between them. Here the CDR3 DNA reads TGTGCCAGCAGTTCTCTCAATCAGCCCCAGCATTTT. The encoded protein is CASSSLNQPQHF.

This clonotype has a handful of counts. The chain's CDR3 is CASSLGLAGAVNEQFF. CDR3 nucleotides: TGCGCCAGCAGCCTCGGACTAGCGGGAGCTGTCAATGAGCAGTTCTTC. The J gene is TRBJ2-1, the V gene TRBV4-3, with TRBD2 matching 13 bases. CDR1 is LGHNA and CDR2 is YSLEER in the germline V gene. The length of the CDR3 is 16 residues. The V and J ends lost 4 bases and 6 bases, in that order; junction bases with no gene match: 6.

The CDR3 protein is CASSPEGRGAGANVLTF. DNA for the CDR3: TGTGCCAGCAGCCCTGAGGGCCGTGGGGCTGGGGCCAACGTCCTGACTTTC. The rearrangement joins TRBV7-3 to TRBJ2-6; a possible D gene is TRBD2 (5 bases). CDR1 and CDR2 from the germline V gene are SGHTA and FQGTGA. The CDR3 length is 17 residues. V was trimmed by 5 bases and J by 2 bases, leaving 16 bases between them.

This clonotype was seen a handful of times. The CDR3, as DNA: TGCGCCAGCAGCTTGGTCGGACAGGGCCTCAATGAGCAGTTCTTC. Protein: CASSLVGQGLNEQFF. The chain couples TRBV5-1 to TRBJ2-1; 8 bases match TRBD1. CDR1 is SGHRS, CDR2 YFSETQ, per germline. The ends lost 0 bases at V and 6 bases at J; junction bases unmatched: 5. This CDR3 is 15 amino acids long.

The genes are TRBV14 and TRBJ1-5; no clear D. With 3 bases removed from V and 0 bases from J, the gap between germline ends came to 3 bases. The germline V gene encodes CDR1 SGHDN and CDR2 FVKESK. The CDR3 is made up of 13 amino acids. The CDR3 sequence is CASSQSSNQPQHF. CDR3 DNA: TGTGCCAGCAGCCAGTCTAGCAATCAGCCCCAGCATTTT.

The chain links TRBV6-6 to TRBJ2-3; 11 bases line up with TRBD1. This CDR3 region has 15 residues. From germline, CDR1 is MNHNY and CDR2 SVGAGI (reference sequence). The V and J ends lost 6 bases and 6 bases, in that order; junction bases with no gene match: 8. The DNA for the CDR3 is TGTGCCAGCAGACAGGGACAGGGGGTAGCGGATACGCAGTATTTT. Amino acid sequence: CASRQGQGVADTQYF.

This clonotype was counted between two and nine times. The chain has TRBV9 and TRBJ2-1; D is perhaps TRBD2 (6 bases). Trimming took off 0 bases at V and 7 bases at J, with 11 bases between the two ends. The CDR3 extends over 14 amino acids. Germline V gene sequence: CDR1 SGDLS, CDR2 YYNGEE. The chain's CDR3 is CASSVAGSGNEQFF. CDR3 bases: TGTGCCAGCAGCGTAGCTGGAAGCGGGAATGAGCAGTTCTTC.

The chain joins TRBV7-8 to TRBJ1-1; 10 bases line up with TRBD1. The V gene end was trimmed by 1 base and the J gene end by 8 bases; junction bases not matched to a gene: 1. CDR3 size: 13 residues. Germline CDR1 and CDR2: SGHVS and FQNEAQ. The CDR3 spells CASSLEGQGEAFF. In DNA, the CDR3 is TGTGCCAGCAGCTTAGAGGGACAGGGGGAAGCTTTCTTT.

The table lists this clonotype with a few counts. CDR3 sequence: CASSGGQGETQYF. The CDR3 DNA reads as TGTGCCAGCAGTGGGGGACAGGGGGAGACCCAGTACTTC. The J gene is TRBJ2-5, the V gene TRBV6-1, with TRBD1 matching 10 bases. The CDR3 is made up of 13 amino acids. Losses at the gene ends were 4 bases for V and 5 bases for J; bases not matched to a gene: 1. CDR1 and CDR2 (germline): MNHNS, SASEGT.

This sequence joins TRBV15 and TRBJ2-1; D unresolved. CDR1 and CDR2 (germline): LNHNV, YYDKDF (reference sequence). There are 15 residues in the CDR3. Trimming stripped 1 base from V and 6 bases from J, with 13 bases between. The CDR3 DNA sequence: TGTGCCACCAGCAGAGCCGAGGATGTTACCAATGAGCAGTTCTTC. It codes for CATSRAEDVTNEQFF.

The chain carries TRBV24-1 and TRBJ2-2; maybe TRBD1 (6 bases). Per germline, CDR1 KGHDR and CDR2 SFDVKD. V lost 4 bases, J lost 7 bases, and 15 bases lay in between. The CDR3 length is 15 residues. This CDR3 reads CATSDGDIPGGELFF. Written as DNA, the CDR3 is TGTGCCACCAGTGACGGGGACATCCCCGGCGGGGAGCTGTTTTTT.

CDR3 region: CATSRDGAGLDTQYF. The DNA for the CDR3 is TGTGCCACCAGCAGAGATGGGGCAGGGCTGGATACGCAGTATTTT. The chain links TRBV15 to TRBJ2-3; D possibly corresponds to TRBD1 (5 bases). This CDR3 is 15 amino acids long. Germline CDR1 LNHNV, CDR2 YYDKDF (reference sequence). V shed 0 bases and J shed 6 bases, with 13 bases lying between them.

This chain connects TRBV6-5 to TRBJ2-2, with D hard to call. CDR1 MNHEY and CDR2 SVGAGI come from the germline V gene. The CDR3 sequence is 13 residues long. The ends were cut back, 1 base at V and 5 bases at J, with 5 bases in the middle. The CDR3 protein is CASSYWETGELFF. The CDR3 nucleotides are TGTGCCAGCAGTTACTGGGAAACCGGGGAGCTGTTTTTT.

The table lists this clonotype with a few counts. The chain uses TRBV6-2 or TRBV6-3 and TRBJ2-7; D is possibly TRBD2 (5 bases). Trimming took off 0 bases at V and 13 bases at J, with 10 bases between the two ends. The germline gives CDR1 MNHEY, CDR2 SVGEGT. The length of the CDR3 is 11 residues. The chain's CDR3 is CASSYSGEDYF. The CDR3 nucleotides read TGTGCCAGCAGTTACTCGGGAGAGGACTACTTC.

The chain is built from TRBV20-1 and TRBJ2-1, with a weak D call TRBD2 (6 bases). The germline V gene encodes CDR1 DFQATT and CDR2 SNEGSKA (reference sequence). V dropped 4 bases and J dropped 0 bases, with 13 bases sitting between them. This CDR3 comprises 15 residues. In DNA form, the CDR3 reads TGCAGTGCTACACCGGGACTTAGCTCCTACAATGAGCAGTTCTTC. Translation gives CSATPGLSSYNEQFF.

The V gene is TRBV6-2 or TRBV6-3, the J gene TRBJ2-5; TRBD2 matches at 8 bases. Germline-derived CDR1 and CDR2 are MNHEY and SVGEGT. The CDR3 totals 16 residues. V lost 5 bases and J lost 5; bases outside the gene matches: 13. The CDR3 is CASSPRGSGKMETQYF. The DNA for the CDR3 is TGTGCCAGCAGTCCTCGGGGTAGCGGGAAGATGGAGACCCAGTACTTC.

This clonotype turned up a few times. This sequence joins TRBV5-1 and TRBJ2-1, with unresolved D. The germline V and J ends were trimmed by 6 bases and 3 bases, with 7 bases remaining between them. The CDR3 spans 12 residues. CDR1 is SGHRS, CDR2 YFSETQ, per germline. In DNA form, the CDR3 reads TGCGCCAGCACCCCAGACTACAATGAGCAGTTCTTC. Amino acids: CASTPDYNEQFF. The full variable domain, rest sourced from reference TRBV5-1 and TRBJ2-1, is KAGVTQTPRYLIKTRGQQVTLSCSPISGHRSVSWYQQTPGQGLQFLFEYFSETQRNKGNFPGRFSGRQFSNSRSEMNVSTLELGDSALYLCASTPDYNEQFFGPGTRLTVL.

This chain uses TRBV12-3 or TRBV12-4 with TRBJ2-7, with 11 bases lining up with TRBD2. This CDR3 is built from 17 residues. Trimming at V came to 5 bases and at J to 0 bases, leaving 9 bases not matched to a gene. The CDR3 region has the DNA TGTGCCAGCAGTCCAGGGGGACTAGCGGCTAGCTCCTACGAGCAGTACGTC. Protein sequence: CASSPGGLAASSYEQYV.

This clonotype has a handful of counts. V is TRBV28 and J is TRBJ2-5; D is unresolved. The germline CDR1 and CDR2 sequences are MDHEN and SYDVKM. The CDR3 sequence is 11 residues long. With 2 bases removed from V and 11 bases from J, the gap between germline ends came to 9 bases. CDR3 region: CASSLGYKQYF. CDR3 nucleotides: TGTGCCAGCAGTTTAGGGTACAAGCAGTACTTC.

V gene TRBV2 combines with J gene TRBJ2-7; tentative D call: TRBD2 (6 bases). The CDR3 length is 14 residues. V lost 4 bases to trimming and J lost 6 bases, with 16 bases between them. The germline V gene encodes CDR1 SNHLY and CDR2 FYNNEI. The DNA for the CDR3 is TGTGCCAGCAGTGCGGGGGTATCAACTATCGAGCAGTACTTC. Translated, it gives CASSAGVSTIEQYF.

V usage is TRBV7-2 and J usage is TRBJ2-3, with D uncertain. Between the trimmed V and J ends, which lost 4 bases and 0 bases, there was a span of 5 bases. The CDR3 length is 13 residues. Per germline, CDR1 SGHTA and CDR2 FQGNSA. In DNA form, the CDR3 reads TGTGCCAGCAGCTCATACAGCACAGATACGCAGTATTTT. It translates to CASSSYSTDTQYF.